The 17 T cell receptor beta chains in this list originate from one sample, sequenced in a study of blood T cell repertoires in COVID-19. TCRdb's table, derived via immunoSEQ multiplex PCR, lists solely in-frame clones and lacks some. Here the sample spans some 180,000 clones, around 85% being singletons. Sequencing used peripheral blood. These receptor sequences come from a man in his forties or fifties who had recovered from COVID-19.

This chain connects TRBV19 to TRBJ1-3; D gene ambiguous. V was clipped by 3 bases and J by 1 base, with 13 bases between them. The CDR3 loop spans 16 amino acids. Germline CDR1 reads LNHDA; CDR2 reads SQIVND (reference sequence). The CDR3 sequence is CASSIWPGSSGNTIYF. The CDR3 DNA follows: TGTGCCAGTAGTATCTGGCCAGGCAGTTCTGGAAACACCATATATTTT.

This clone was seen many times. The gene calls are TRBV7-3 and TRBJ2-7; D unclear. Per germline, CDR1 SGHTA and CDR2 FQGTGA. The V gene lost 4 bases and the J gene lost 6 bases, with 10 bases spanning the gap. This CDR3 is 12 amino acids long. CDR3 DNA sequence: TGTGCCAGCAGCTACCCGGGTAGCGAGCAGTACTTC. As protein: CASSYPGSEQYF.

V gene TRBV18 combines with J gene TRBJ2-3, with a weak D call TRBD2 (6 bases). The CDR3 is made up of 13 amino acids. Germline V lookup: CDR1 KGHSH, CDR2 LQKENI. The V end was cut by 6 bases, the J end by 4 bases, with 11 bases between. The CDR3 spells CASSSGVADTQYF. The CDR3, as DNA: TGTGCCAGCTCTTCGGGAGTGGCAGATACGCAGTATTTT.

CDR3 residues: CASSIYSTGGVETQYF. CDR3 coding DNA: TGTGCCAGTAGTATTTATTCGACAGGGGGAGTGGAGACCCAGTACTTC. This chain joins TRBV19 and TRBJ2-5; 9 positions agree with TRBD1. Germline V lookup: CDR1 LNHDA, CDR2 SQIVND (reference sequence). After removal of 3 bases from V and 5 bases from J, the junction contained 10 bases not matched to a gene. The CDR3 runs 16 residues.

The chain recombines TRBV20-1 with TRBJ2-1, with D tentatively TRBD2 (6 bases). Trimming left V 3 bases short and J 7 bases short, with 16 bases between. The CDR3 sequence is 14 residues long. The V gene's germline CDR1 is DFQATT and CDR2 SNEGSKA (reference sequence). In nucleotides, the CDR3 is TGCAGTGCTAGTAAACCGGGACTGGTGAATGAGCAGTTCTTC. Translated: CSASKPGLVNEQFF.

The chain uses TRBV19 and TRBJ2-3; 10 bases match TRBD2. Losses at the gene ends were 4 bases for V and 0 bases for J; bases not matched to a gene: 10. The V gene's germline CDR1 is LNHDA and CDR2 SQIVND (reference sequence). This CDR3 contains 18 residues. The CDR3 loop is CASSRDRAGGVSTDTQYF. CDR3 coding DNA: TGTGCCAGTAGTAGGGATCGAGCGGGAGGGGTGAGCACAGATACGCAGTATTTT.

The V call is TRBV6-6, the J call TRBJ2-1, with TRBD2 identical over 7 bases. V was pared by 2 bases and J by 0 bases, with 1 base of the junction left unmatched. Looked up from germline, CDR1 is MNHNY and CDR2 is SVGAGI (reference sequence). This CDR3 is built from 15 residues. CDR3 bases: TGTGCCAGCAGTTACGGCGGGAGCTCCTACAATGAGCAGTTCTTC. Amino acids: CASSYGGSSYNEQFF.

The J gene is TRBJ1-1, the V gene TRBV7-8, with D possibly TRBD1 on 5 matching bases. This CDR3 spans 17 amino acids. V gave up 5 bases and J gave up 1 base, with 20 bases separating them. Germline V gene lookup returns CDR1 SGHVS and CDR2 FQNEAQ. The CDR3 spells CASSPAVIGAENTEAFF. In nucleotides, the CDR3 is TGTGCCAGCAGCCCCGCGGTGATAGGGGCTGAGAACACTGAAGCTTTCTTT.

This chain connects TRBV19 to TRBJ2-5; 14 bases are a match to TRBD2. V lost 5 bases to trimming and J lost 5 bases; unmatched junction nucleotides: 7. Germline-derived CDR1 and CDR2 are LNHDA and SQIVND (reference sequence). The CDR3 spans 16 residues. The CDR3 loop reads CASSPRLAGGPETQYF. The CDR3 nucleotides read TGTGCCAGTAGTCCCCGACTAGCGGGAGGGCCGGAGACCCAGTACTTC.

V is TRBV7-9 and J is TRBJ2-7; D may be TRBD2 (5 bases). The CDR3 is 12 amino acids. Trimming pared 8 bases from V and 7 bases from J, leaving 15 bases between. Germline V lookup: CDR1 SEHNR, CDR2 FQNEAQ (reference sequence). DNA for the CDR3: TGTGCCAGCGGACGGGCGGACTGGGAGCAGTACTTC. Amino acid sequence: CASGRADWEQYF.

V usage is TRBV12-5 and J usage is TRBJ2-3; 12 bases agree with TRBD1. This CDR3 contains 15 residues. Germline assignment: CDR1 LGHNT and CDR2 FRNRAP. J gave up 3 bases and V 6 bases, and 4 bases lay outside the gene matches. Here the CDR3 reads CASGKGQGATDTQYF. The CDR3 DNA is TGTGCTAGTGGAAAGGGACAGGGGGCGACAGATACGCAGTATTTT. Full variable domain (rest looked up from reference TRBV12-5 and TRBJ2-3): DARVTQTPRHKVTEMGQEVTMRCQPILGHNTVFWYRQTMMQGLELLAYFRNRAPLDDSGMPKDRFSAEMPDATLATLKIQPSEPRDSAVYFCASGKGQGATDTQYFGPGTRLTVL.

The J gene is TRBJ1-2, the V gene TRBV6-5; TRBD1 aligns across 10 bases. Trimming removed 2 bases from V and 4 bases from J; junction bases left unmatched: 7. The CDR3 is made up of 16 amino acids. In germline, CDR1 is MNHEY, CDR2 SVGAGI. In DNA form, the CDR3 reads TGTGCCAGCAGTTACACAGGACAGGGGGATTTCTATGGCTACACCTTC. Translating gives CASSYTGQGDFYGYTF.

There are a few counts of this clone. The V and J genes are TRBV19 and TRBJ2-1; 11 bases fit TRBD2. The V gene end was trimmed by 6 bases and the J gene end by 6 bases; junction bases not matched to a gene: 10. CDR1 LNHDA and CDR2 SQIVND come from the germline V gene (reference sequence). This CDR3 region has 16 residues. The CDR3 here is CASSPSGRRDRNEQFF. Here the CDR3 DNA reads TGTGCCAGTAGCCCTAGCGGGAGGAGGGATCGCAATGAGCAGTTCTTC.

The rearrangement joins TRBV3-1 (or the pseudogene TRBV3-2) to TRBJ2-5; 11 nucleotides line up with TRBD2. J was trimmed by 7 bases and V by 4 bases; bases with no gene match: 14. This CDR3 spans 17 amino acids. Per the germline V gene, CDR1 is LGHDT and CDR2 is YNNKEL (reference sequence). CDR3: CASSLGNPASGRRTQYF. Here the CDR3 DNA reads TGTGCCAGCAGCCTGGGGAATCCAGCTAGCGGGAGGAGGACCCAGTACTTC.

The chain joins TRBV7-2 to TRBJ2-1, with D perhaps TRBD1 (6 bases). The CDR3 totals 16 residues. V was clipped by 6 bases and J by 0 bases, with 15 bases between them. CDR1 is SGHTA, CDR2 FQGNSA, per germline. For the CDR3, the DNA is TGTGCCAGCAGTCTCGTAGACAGGAGCTCCTACAATGAGCAGTTCTTC. As protein: CASSLVDRSSYNEQFF.

The chain carries TRBV7-2 and TRBJ2-1; 8 bases align to TRBD2. Germline-derived CDR1 and CDR2 are SGHTA and FQGNSA. This CDR3 region has 15 residues. The junction had 5 bases not matched to a gene; V was cut back by 1 base and J by 6 bases. CDR3 sequence (DNA): TGTGCCAGCAGCTTAGAACTAGCGGACCCCAATGAGCAGTTCTTC. It is translated as CASSLELADPNEQFF.

The chain carries TRBV6-4 and TRBJ2-1; the match to TRBD2 covers 8 bases. Germline assignment: CDR1 MRHNA and CDR2 SNTAGT. The J segment lost 4 bases and the V segment lost 3 bases, leaving 5 bases of the junction unmatched. The CDR3 is made up of 15 amino acids. The CDR3 nucleotides are TGTGCCAGCAGTGAAGAACTAGCGGAGTACAATGAGCAGTTCTTC. It yields the protein CASSEELAEYNEQFF.